Following are 18 T cell receptor beta chains from one sample sequenced in a study of blood T cell repertoires in COVID-19. Profiled with immunoSEQ multiplex PCR; TCRdb holds only in-frame clones, not every one. This sample has 350,000 to 400,000 clones, with 80% to 95% found just once. Sequenced material: PBMCs or T cells enriched from blood (not recorded which). These receptors were obtained from a middle-aged woman who had been exposed to COVID-19.

This clone showed up just once. The chain has TRBV27 and TRBJ1-5, with TRBD1 matching 7 bases. CDR3 length: 14 residues. The germline gives CDR1 MNHEY, CDR2 SMNVEV (reference sequence). V dropped 6 bases and J dropped 5; count of bases not matched to a gene: 7. The CDR3 loop reads CASREGAFDQPQHF. Here the CDR3 DNA reads TGTGCCAGCAGGGAGGGGGCGTTCGATCAGCCCCAGCATTTT.

This clone was detected only once. This sequence may be a read error, since a much larger clone differs from it by one base. The same CDR3 can be traced to other DNA sequences in this sample. The CDR3, as DNA: TGTGCCACCAGTGCAGGCGACAATCAGCCCCAGCATTTT. Amino acid sequence: CATSAGDNQPQHF. The rearrangement uses TRBV24-1 and TRBJ1-5; D gene uncertain. Trimming removed 5 bases from V and 3 bases from J, with 7 bases in between. Germline V CDR1 and CDR2: KGHDR, SFDVKD. The CDR3 runs 13 residues.

V usage is TRBV6-5 and J usage is TRBJ1-6; D not resolved. Deletions cut 0 bases from V and 2 bases from J, with 8 bases between. Looked up from germline, CDR1 is MNHEY and CDR2 is SVGAGI. This CDR3 has 16 residues. CDR3 residues: CASSYSSDTYNSPLHF. CDR3 nucleotide sequence: TGTGCCAGCAGTTACTCGAGTGACACCTATAATTCACCCCTCCACTTT.

The V and J genes are TRBV7-2 and TRBJ1-2, with 9 positions matching TRBD1. The V and J ends lost 5 bases and 8 bases, in that order; junction bases with no gene match: 12. CDR1 is SGHTA and CDR2 is FQGNSA in the germline V gene. The CDR3 has 15 residues. In nucleotides, the CDR3 is TGTGCCAGCAGCAAATCGGGACAGGGCGAGGGGGGCTACACCTTC. Encoded protein: CASSKSGQGEGGYTF.

V gene TRBV19 combines with J gene TRBJ2-1, with 7 positions matching TRBD1. Unmatched junction bases numbered 5, after V lost 10 bases and J lost 2 bases. The length of the CDR3 is 13 residues. Germline CDR1 LNHDA, CDR2 SQIVND (reference sequence). The CDR3 DNA reads as TGTGCCATCAGACAGGGACCCTACAATGAGCAGTTCTTC. Its protein product is CAIRQGPYNEQFF.

This clone appeared once. The rearrangement joins TRBV7-9 to TRBJ1-2; D gene ambiguous. This CDR3 contains 16 residues. With 1 base removed from V and 6 bases from J, the gap between germline ends came to 18 bases. Germline assignment: CDR1 SEHNR and CDR2 FQNEAQ (reference sequence). The CDR3: CASSLVPGFERNGYTF. The CDR3 DNA reads TGTGCCAGCAGCTTAGTACCCGGGTTCGAAAGGAATGGCTACACCTTC. Full variable domain (remainder filled in from reference TRBV7-9 and TRBJ1-2): DTGVSQNPRHKITKRGQNVTFRCDPISEHNRLYWYRQTLGQGPEFLTYFQNEAQLEKSRLLSDRFSAERPKGSFSTLEIQRTEQGDSAMYLCASSLVPGFERNGYTFGSGTRLTVV.

This rearrangement joins TRBV3-1 (or the pseudogene TRBV3-2) to TRBJ2-3, with D possibly TRBD2 on 6 matching bases. The CDR3 covers 19 residues. Germline V gene data show CDR1 as LGHDT and CDR2 as YNNKEL (reference sequence). Trimming shortened V by 0 bases and J by 3 bases, and 22 bases separated the two germline ends. CDR3 in amino acids: CASSQDPLEWRVRTDTQYF. The DNA for the CDR3 is TGTGCCAGCAGCCAAGATCCCTTAGAGTGGAGGGTTAGGACAGATACGCAGTATTTT.

This clone was picked up a small number of times. J is TRBJ1-2 and V is TRBV6-5; the D is unclear. The CDR3 runs 13 residues. CDR1 and CDR2 from the germline V gene are MNHEY and SVGAGI. Between the trimmed V and J ends, which lost 2 bases and 8 bases, there was a span of 12 bases. The CDR3 coding sequence is TGTGCCAGCAGTTACGTTCTATCGGGGGGCTACACCTTC. Translation: CASSYVLSGGYTF.

This clone was picked up one time. This chain connects TRBV6-4 to TRBJ2-3; no clear D gene. The length of the CDR3 is 13 residues. Germline lookup yields CDR1 MRHNA and CDR2 SNTAGT. V was cut by 5 bases and J by 4 bases, with 10 bases left in between. The CDR3 here is CASSFVSADTQYF. The DNA for the CDR3 is TGTGCCAGCAGTTTTGTAAGCGCAGATACGCAGTATTTT.

This rearrangement joins TRBV11-1 to TRBJ2-5; 12 bases fit TRBD2. CDR3 length equals 14 residues. Per the germline V gene, CDR1 is SGHAT and CDR2 is FQDESV (reference sequence). V shed 5 bases and J 6 bases; nucleotides not matched to a gene: 4. CDR3 DNA sequence: TGTGCCAGCAGCATACTAGCGGGGGGAAAGACCCAGTACTTC. It codes for CASSILAGGKTQYF.

The chain joins TRBV7-9 to TRBJ2-1; D call uncertain. Trimming left V 8 bases short and J 9 bases short, with 14 bases between. The CDR3 extends over 12 amino acids. The V gene's germline CDR1 is SEHNR and CDR2 FQNEAQ (reference sequence). The CDR3 spells CASPIETGEQFF. CDR3 DNA: TGTGCCAGCCCTATTGAGACGGGTGAGCAGTTCTTC.

The chain couples TRBV19 to TRBJ2-1; 7 bases fit TRBD2. The V segment lost 3 bases and the J segment 10 bases; nucleotides outside the gene matches: 15. The CDR3 extends over 16 amino acids. From germline, CDR1 is LNHDA and CDR2 SQIVND (reference sequence). The CDR3 reads CASSIEGRGVGSEQFF. As DNA, the CDR3 is TGTGCCAGTAGTATTGAGGGGAGGGGTGTCGGGAGCGAGCAGTTCTTC.

The chain employs TRBV5-1 and TRBJ1-3, with 7 positions matching TRBD1. With 1 base clipped from V and 3 bases from J, the junction kept 1 base outside the gene matches. The CDR3 spans 14 residues. CDR1 SGHRS and CDR2 YFSETQ come from the germline V gene. Here the CDR3 DNA reads TGCGCCAGCAGCTTGACAGGGGTTGGAAACACCATATATTTT. As protein: CASSLTGVGNTIYF.

CDR3 in amino acids: CASSPGLGRGDQETQYF. The DNA for the CDR3 is TGCGCCAGCAGCCCGGGACTGGGGCGGGGGGACCAAGAGACCCAGTACTTC. The V gene is TRBV5-1, the J gene TRBJ2-5; 8 positions match TRBD2. Germline CDR1 and CDR2: SGHRS and YFSETQ. V shed 4 bases, J shed 0 bases, and the junction held 11 bases outside the gene matches. The CDR3 consists of 17 residues. Full variable domain (rest looked up from reference TRBV5-1 and TRBJ2-5): KAGVTQTPRYLIKTRGQQVTLSCSPISGHRSVSWYQQTPGQGLQFLFEYFSETQRNKGNFPGRFSGRQFSNSRSEMNVSTLELGDSALYLCASSPGLGRGDQETQYFGPGTRLLVL.

This chain joins TRBV5-5 and TRBJ2-5; the D gene is possibly TRBD2 (6 bases). Per the germline V gene, CDR1 is SGHKS and CDR2 is YYEKEE (reference sequence). CDR3 length equals 13 residues. V lost 2 bases and J lost 4, with 9 bases in between. The CDR3 DNA reads TGTGCCAGCAGCTTTTTGGGGGGAGAGACCCAGTACTTC. It codes for CASSFLGGETQYF.

The CDR3 DNA is TGTGCCAGCATCCTGTCGACTAGCGGAGGCTACGAGCAGTACTTC. It translates to CASILSTSGGYEQYF. The rearrangement uses TRBV7-2 and TRBJ2-7; 9 bases match TRBD2. Germline V gives CDR1 SGHTA, CDR2 FQGNSA. The CDR3 has 15 amino acids. The ends lost 7 bases at V and 3 bases at J; junction bases unmatched: 10. Full variable domain (missing parts from reference TRBV7-2 and TRBJ2-7): GAGVSQSPSNKVTEKGKDVELRCDPISGHTALYWYRQSLGQGLEFLIYFQGNSAPDKSGLPSDRFSAERTGGSVSTLTIQRTQQEDSAVYLCASILSTSGGYEQYFGPGTRLTVT.

The rearrangement uses TRBV5-4 and TRBJ2-2; TRBD1 is a possible D gene (5 bases). The CDR3 consists of 16 residues. Per germline, CDR1 SGHNT and CDR2 YYREEE (reference sequence). Deletions cut 2 bases from V and 4 bases from J, with 15 bases between. CDR3 sequence reads: CASSLGVAGPTGELFF. The CDR3 DNA sequence: TGTGCCAGCAGCTTAGGGGTAGCAGGACCCACCGGGGAGCTGTTTTTT.

This chain joins TRBV6-5 and TRBJ1-1; TRBD1 matches at 7 bases. The CDR3 contains 14 residues. Germline V gives CDR1 MNHEY, CDR2 SVGAGI. The V segment lost 6 bases and the J segment 0 bases; nucleotides outside the gene matches: 4. The CDR3 DNA follows: TGTGCCAGCAGGAGGGACAGCTTGAACACTGAAGCTTTCTTT. This gives the protein CASRRDSLNTEAFF.